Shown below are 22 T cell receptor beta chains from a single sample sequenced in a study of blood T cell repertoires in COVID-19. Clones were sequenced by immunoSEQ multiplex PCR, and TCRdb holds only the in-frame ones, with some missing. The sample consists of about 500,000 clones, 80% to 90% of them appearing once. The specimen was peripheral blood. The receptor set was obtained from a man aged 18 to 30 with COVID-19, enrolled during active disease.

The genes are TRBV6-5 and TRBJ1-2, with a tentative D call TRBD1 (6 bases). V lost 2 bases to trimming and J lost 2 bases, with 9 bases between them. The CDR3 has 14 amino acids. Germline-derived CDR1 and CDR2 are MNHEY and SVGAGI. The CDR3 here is CASSYGGPNYGYTF. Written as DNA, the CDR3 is TGTGCCAGCAGTTACGGGGGCCCCAACTATGGCTACACCTTC.

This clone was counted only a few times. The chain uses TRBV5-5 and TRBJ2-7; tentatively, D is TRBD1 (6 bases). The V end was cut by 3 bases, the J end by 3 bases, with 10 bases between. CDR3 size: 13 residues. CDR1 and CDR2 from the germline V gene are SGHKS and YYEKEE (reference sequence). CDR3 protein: CASSYSQGYEQYF. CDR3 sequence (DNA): TGTGCCAGCAGCTATTCACAGGGCTACGAGCAGTACTTC.

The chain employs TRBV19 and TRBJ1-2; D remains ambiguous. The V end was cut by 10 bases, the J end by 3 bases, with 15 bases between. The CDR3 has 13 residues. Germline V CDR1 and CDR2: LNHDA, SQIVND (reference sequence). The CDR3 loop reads CATRGWGDYGYTF. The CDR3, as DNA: TGTGCCACCCGAGGATGGGGAGACTATGGCTACACCTTC.

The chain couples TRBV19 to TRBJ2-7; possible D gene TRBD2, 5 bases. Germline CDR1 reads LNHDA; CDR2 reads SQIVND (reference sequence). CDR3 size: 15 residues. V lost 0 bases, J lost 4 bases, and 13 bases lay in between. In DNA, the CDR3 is TGTGCCAGTAGTATAGAGAGGGCGCCCCAATACGAGCAGTACTTC. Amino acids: CASSIERAPQYEQYF. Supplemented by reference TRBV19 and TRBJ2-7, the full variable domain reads DGGITQSPKYLFRKEGQNVTLSCEQNLNHDAMYWYRQDPGQGLRLIYYSQIVNDFQKGDIAEGYSVSREKKESFPLTVTSAQKNPTAFYLCASSIERAPQYEQYFGPGTRLTVT.

The CDR3 nucleotides read TGTGCCAGCAGTGAAGACAGGGCCAGGCAGCCCCAGCATTTT. Protein sequence: CASSEDRARQPQHF. V is TRBV6-1 and J is TRBJ1-5; a weak D match, TRBD1 (6 bases). The V and J ends lost 1 base and 7 bases respectively, with 11 bases between them. The germline gives CDR1 MNHNS, CDR2 SASEGT. CDR3 length: 14 residues.

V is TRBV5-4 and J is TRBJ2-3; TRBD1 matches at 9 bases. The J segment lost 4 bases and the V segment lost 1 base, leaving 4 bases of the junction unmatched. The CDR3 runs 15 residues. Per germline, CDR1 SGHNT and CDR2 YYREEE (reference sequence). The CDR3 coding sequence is TGTGCCAGCAGCTTGAGGGACAGGGATCCAGATACGCAGTATTTT. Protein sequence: CASSLRDRDPDTQYF.

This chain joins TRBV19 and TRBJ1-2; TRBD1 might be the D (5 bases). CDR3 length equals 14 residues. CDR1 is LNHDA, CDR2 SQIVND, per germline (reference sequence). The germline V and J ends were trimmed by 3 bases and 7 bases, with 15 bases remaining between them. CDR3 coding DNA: TGTGCCAGTAGTATCCCTCCCGGGGGAGGTGGCTACACCTTC. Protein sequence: CASSIPPGGGGYTF.

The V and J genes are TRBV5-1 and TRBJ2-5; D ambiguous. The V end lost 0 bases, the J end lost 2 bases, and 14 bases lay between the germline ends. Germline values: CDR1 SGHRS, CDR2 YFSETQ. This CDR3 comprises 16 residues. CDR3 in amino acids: CASSLGSPGGQETQYF. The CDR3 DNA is TGCGCCAGCAGCTTGGGGTCCCCGGGTGGACAAGAGACCCAGTACTTC.

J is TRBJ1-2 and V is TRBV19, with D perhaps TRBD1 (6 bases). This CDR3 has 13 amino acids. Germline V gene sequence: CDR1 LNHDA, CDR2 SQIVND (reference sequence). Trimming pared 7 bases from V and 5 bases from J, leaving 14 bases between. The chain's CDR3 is CASIGDTHYGYTF. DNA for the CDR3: TGTGCCAGTATCGGGGACACCCATTATGGCTACACCTTC.

The CDR3, as DNA: TGTGCCAGCAGCTTAGGGACAGGGTTGGGCACCTTC. Translation: CASSLGTGLGTF. The chain recombines TRBV7-8 with TRBJ1-2; 8 nucleotides agree with TRBD1. This CDR3 spans 12 amino acids. In germline, CDR1 is SGHVS, CDR2 FQNEAQ. The ends lost 1 base at V and 13 bases at J; junction bases unmatched: 5.

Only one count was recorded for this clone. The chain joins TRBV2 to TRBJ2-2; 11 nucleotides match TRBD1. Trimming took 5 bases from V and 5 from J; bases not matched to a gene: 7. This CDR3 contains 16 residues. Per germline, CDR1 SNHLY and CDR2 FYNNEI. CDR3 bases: TGTGCCAGCAGTACTACCGGGACAGGGGGAACCGGGGAGCTGTTTTTT. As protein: CASSTTGTGGTGELFF.

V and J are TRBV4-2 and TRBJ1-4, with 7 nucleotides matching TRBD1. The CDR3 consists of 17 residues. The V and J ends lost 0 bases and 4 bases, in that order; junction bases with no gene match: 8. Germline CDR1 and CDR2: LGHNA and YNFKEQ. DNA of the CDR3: TGTGCCAGCAGCCAAGATCGGGGGACAGCAATTAATGAAAAACTGTTTTTT. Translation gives CASSQDRGTAINEKLFF.

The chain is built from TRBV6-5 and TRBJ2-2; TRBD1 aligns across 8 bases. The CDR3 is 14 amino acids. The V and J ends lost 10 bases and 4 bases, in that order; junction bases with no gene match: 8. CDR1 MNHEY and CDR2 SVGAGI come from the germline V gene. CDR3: CATIRGPGTGELFF. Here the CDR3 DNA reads TGTGCCACCATCAGGGGGCCGGGCACCGGGGAGCTGTTTTTT.

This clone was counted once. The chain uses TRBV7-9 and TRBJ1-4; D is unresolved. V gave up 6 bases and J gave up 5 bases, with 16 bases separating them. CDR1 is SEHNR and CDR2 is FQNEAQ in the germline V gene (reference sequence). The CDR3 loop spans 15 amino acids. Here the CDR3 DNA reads TGTGCCAGCAGTCAAACCCACCCGGGAAATGAAAAACTGTTTTTT. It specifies CASSQTHPGNEKLFF. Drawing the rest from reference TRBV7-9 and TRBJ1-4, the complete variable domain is DTGVSQNPRHKITKRGQNVTFRCDPISEHNRLYWYRQTLGQGPEFLTYFQNEAQLEKSRLLSDRFSAERPKGSFSTLEIQRTEQGDSAMYLCASSQTHPGNEKLFFGSGTQLSVL.

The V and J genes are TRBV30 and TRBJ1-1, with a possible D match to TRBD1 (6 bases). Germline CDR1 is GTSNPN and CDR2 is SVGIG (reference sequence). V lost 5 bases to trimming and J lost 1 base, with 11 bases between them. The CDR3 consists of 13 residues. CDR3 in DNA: TGTGCCTGGGAAGGACAGCCGAACACTGAAGCTTTCTTT. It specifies CAWEGQPNTEAFF.

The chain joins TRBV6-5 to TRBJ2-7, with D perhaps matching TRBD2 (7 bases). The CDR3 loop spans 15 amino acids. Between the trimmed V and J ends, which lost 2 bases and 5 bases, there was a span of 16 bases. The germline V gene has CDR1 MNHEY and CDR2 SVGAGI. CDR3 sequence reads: CASSYGGASVHEQYF. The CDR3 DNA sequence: TGTGCCAGCAGTTACGGGGGGGCTTCGGTCCACGAGCAGTACTTC.

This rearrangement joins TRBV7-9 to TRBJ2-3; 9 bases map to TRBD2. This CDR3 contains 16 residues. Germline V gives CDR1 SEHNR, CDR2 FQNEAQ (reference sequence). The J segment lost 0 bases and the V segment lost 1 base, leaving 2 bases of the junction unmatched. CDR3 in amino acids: CASSLGLAASTDTQYF. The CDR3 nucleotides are TGTGCCAGCAGCTTAGGACTAGCGGCCAGCACAGATACGCAGTATTTT. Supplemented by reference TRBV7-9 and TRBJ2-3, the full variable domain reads DTGVSQNPRHKITKRGQNVTFRCDPISEHNRLYWYRQTLGQGPEFLTYFQNEAQLEKSRLLSDRFSAERPKGSFSTLEIQRTEQGDSAMYLCASSLGLAASTDTQYFGPGTRLTVL.

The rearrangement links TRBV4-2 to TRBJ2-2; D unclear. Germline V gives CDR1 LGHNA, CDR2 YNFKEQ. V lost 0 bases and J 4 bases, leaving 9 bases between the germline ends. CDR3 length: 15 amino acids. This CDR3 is CASSQELSSTGELFF. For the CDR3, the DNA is TGTGCCAGCAGCCAAGAACTATCTTCCACCGGGGAGCTGTTTTTT.

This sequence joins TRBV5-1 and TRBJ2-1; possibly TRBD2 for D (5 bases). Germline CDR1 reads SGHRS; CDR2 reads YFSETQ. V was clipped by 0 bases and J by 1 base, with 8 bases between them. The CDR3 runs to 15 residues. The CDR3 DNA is TGCGCCAGCAGCTTGGAACAGCGGTCCTACAATGAGCAGTTCTTC. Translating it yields CASSLEQRSYNEQFF.

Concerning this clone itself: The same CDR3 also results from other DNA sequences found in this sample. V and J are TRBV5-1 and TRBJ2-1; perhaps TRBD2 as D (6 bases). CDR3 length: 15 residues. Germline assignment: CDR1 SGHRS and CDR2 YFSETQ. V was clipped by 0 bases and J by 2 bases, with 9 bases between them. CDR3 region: CASSLAGGTYNEQFF. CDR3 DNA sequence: TGCGCCAGCAGCTTGGCGGGCGGGACCTACAATGAGCAGTTCTTC.

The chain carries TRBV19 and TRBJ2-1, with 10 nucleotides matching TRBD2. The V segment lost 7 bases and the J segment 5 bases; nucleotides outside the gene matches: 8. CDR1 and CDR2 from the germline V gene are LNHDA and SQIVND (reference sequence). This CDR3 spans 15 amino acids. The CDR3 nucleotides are TGTGCCAGTACCATCGGGACTAGCGTGAACAATGAGCAGTTCTTC. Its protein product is CASTIGTSVNNEQFF.

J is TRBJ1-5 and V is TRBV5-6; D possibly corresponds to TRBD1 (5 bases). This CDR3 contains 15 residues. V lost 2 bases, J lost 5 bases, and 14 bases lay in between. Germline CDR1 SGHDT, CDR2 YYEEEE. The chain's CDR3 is CASSFLDGGDQPQHF. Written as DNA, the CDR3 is TGTGCCAGCAGCTTCCTAGACGGGGGGGATCAGCCCCAGCATTTT.